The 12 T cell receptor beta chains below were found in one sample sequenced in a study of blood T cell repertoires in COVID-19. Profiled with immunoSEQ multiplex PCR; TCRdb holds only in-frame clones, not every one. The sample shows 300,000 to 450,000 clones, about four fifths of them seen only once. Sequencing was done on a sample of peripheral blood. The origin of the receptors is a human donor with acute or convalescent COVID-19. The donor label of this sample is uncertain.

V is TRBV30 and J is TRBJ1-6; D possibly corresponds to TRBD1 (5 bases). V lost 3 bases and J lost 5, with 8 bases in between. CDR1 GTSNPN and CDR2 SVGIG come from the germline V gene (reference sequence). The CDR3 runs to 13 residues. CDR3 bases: TGTGCCTGGAGACAGGAAAATAATTCACCCCTCCACTTT. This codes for CAWRQENNSPLHF.

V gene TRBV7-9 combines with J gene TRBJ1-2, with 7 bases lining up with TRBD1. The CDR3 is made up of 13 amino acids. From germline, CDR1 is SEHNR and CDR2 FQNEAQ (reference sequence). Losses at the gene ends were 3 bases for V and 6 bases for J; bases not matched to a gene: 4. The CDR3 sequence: CASSFSGTDGYTF. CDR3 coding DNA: TGTGCCAGCAGCTTCTCTGGGACAGATGGCTACACCTTC.

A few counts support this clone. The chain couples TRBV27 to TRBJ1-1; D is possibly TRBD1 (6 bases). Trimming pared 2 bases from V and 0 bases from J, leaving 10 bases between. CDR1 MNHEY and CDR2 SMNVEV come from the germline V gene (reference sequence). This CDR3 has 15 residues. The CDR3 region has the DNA TGTGCCAGCAGTTTACAGGGGAACCTGAACACTGAAGCTTTCTTT. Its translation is CASSLQGNLNTEAFF.

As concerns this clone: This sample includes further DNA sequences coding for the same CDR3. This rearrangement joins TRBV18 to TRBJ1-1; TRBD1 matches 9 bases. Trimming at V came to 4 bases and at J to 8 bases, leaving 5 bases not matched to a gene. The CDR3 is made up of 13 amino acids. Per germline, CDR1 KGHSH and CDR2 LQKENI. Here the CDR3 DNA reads TGTGCCAGCTCACTCGGACAGGGGAACGAAGCTTTCTTT. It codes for CASSLGQGNEAFF.

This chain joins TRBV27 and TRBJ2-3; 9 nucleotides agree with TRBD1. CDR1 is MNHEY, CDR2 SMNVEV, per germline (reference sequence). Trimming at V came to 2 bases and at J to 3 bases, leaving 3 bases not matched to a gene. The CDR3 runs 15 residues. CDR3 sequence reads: CASSLGTGQTDTQYF. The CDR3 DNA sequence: TGTGCCAGCAGTTTAGGGACAGGGCAGACAGATACGCAGTATTTT.

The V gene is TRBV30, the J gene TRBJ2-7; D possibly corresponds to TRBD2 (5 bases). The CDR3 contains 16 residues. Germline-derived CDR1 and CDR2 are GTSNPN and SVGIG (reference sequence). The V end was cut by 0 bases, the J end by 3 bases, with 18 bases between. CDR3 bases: TGTGCCTGGAGTGTACGTCGGCCGGGGAGAAGCTACGAGCAGTACTTC. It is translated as CAWSVRRPGRSYEQYF.

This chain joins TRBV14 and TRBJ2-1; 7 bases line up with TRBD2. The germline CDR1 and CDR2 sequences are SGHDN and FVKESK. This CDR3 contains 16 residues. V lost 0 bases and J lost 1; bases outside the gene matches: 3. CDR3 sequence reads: CASSQEGRESYNEQFF. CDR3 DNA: TGTGCCAGCAGCCAAGAGGGGCGGGAGTCCTACAATGAGCAGTTCTTC.

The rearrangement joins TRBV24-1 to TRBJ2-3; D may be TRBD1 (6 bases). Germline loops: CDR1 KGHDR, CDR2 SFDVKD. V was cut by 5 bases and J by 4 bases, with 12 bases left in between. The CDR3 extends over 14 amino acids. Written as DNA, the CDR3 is TGTGCCACCAGTGCTCCGACAGGTCCAGATACGCAGTATTTT. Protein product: CATSAPTGPDTQYF.

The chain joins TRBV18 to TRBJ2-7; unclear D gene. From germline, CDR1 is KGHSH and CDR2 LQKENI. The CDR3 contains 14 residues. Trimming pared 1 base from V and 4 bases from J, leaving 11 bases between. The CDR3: CASSPLKSQYEQYF. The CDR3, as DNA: TGTGCCAGCTCACCACTCAAGAGTCAATACGAGCAGTACTTC. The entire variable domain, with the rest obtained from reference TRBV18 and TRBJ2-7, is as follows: NAGVMQNPRHLVRRRGQEARLRCSPMKGHSHVYWYRQLPEEGLKFMVYLQKENIIDESGMPKERFSAEFPKEGPSILRIQQVVRGDSAAYFCASSPLKSQYEQYFGPGTRLTVT.

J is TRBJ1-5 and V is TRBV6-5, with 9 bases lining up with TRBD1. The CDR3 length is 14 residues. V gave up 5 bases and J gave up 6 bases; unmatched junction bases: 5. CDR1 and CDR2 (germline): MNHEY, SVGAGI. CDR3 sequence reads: CASSPTGGVQPQHF. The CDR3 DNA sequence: TGTGCCAGCAGTCCCACAGGGGGCGTTCAGCCCCAGCATTTT.

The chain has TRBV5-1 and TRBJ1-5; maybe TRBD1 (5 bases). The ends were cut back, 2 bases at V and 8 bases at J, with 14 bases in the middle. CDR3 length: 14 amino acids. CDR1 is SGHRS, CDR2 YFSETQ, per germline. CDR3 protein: CASSLGALTEPQHF. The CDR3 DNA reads TGCGCCAGCAGCTTAGGGGCCCTCACGGAGCCCCAGCATTTT.

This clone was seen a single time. CDR3 loop: CAWSAWGDTRDRPQHF. Written as DNA, the CDR3 is TGTGCCTGGAGTGCCTGGGGAGACACCCGAGATCGGCCCCAGCATTTT. This sequence joins TRBV30 and TRBJ1-5; D unresolved. The ends were cut back, 1 base at V and 9 bases at J, with 22 bases in the middle. The CDR3 consists of 16 residues. The germline V gene encodes CDR1 GTSNPN and CDR2 SVGIG (reference sequence).